A single sample is the source of the 32 T cell receptor beta chains below, sequenced in a study of PD-1 blockade in classical Hodgkin lymphoma. Profiled with immunoSEQ multiplex PCR; TCRdb holds only in-frame clones, not every one. The data contain roughly 34,000 clones, over 65% of them singletons. Every single patient, without exception, relapsed after autologous stem cell transplantation, and brentuximab vedotin exposure varied. The sample consisted of peripheral blood mononuclear cells (PBMCs), taken before the second cycle of nivolumab. These receptors were taken from a human donor with classical Hodgkin lymphoma.

This chain uses TRBV7-2 with TRBJ2-5; D may match TRBD1 or TRBD2 (5 bases each). V was pared by 3 bases and J by 5 bases, with 10 bases between. The CDR3 contains 13 residues. From germline, CDR1 is SGHTA and CDR2 FQGNSA. CDR3 residues: CASSFGREETQYF. DNA of the CDR3: TGTGCCAGCAGCTTTGGCAGGGAGGAGACCCAGTACTTC.

This chain connects TRBV19 to TRBJ2-5; 9 nucleotides align to TRBD2. There are 17 residues in the CDR3. CDR1 is LNHDA and CDR2 is SQIVND in the germline V gene (reference sequence). The junction had 14 bases not matched to a gene; V was cut back by 0 bases and J by 9 bases. CDR3: CASSIDIERGARGAQYF. The CDR3 DNA is TGTGCCAGTAGTATAGATATAGAGCGGGGGGCCAGGGGGGCCCAGTACTTC.

J is TRBJ2-7 and V is TRBV11-2, with 8 bases aligning to TRBD1. The junction had 8 bases not matched to a gene; V was cut back by 4 bases and J by 3 bases. This CDR3 has 15 amino acids. Germline V CDR1 and CDR2: SGHAT, FQNNGV. The CDR3 DNA reads TGTGCCAGCAGCTCGCCCGGGACAGGCCTCTACGAGCAGTACTTC. Translation gives CASSSPGTGLYEQYF.

J is TRBJ2-3 and V is TRBV19; 9 nucleotides match TRBD2. CDR3 size: 16 residues. Per the germline V gene, CDR1 is LNHDA and CDR2 is SQIVND (reference sequence). V trimming: 5 bases; J trimming: 7 bases; junction bases outside the gene matches: 13. The CDR3 is CASSPSRDSGGNTQYF. The CDR3 region has the DNA TGTGCCAGTAGTCCCTCTCGGGATAGCGGGGGAAATACGCAGTATTTT.

CDR3 loop: CASSEEPRTEAFF. The CDR3 coding sequence is TGTGCCAGCAGTGAAGAGCCGAGAACTGAAGCTTTCTTT. The chain links TRBV2 to TRBJ1-1; D ambiguous. This CDR3 spans 13 amino acids. CDR1 and CDR2 from the germline V gene are SNHLY and FYNNEI. V lost 1 base and J lost 5, with 8 bases in between.

The chain uses TRBV7-6 and TRBJ1-1; D not resolved. The CDR3 has 13 amino acids. In germline, CDR1 is SGHVS, CDR2 FNYEAQ. V was clipped by 4 bases and J by 1 base, with 7 bases between them. CDR3 amino acids: CASSSDSNTEAFF. The CDR3 DNA reads as TGTGCCAGCAGCTCGGATTCGAACACTGAAGCTTTCTTT.

CDR3 in amino acids: CASSEGQPQHF. The CDR3 DNA reads as TGTGCCAGCAGTGAAGGACAGCCCCAGCATTTT. The genes are TRBV6-1 and TRBJ1-5; D unclear. The V gene lost 1 base and the J gene lost 7 bases, with 2 bases spanning the gap. CDR1 and CDR2 (germline): MNHNS, SASEGT. The CDR3 extends over 11 amino acids.

V gene TRBV10-3 combines with J gene TRBJ2-7, with D possibly matching TRBD1 (6 bases). The CDR3 extends over 16 amino acids. Germline loops: CDR1 ENHRY, CDR2 SYGVKD. V lost 0 bases and J 4 bases, leaving 16 bases between the germline ends. CDR3 nucleotides: TGTGCCATCAGTGAGTCTTTCCGTGGACAGATATACGAGCAGTACTTC. Its translation: CAISESFRGQIYEQYF.

This clone has a handful of counts. The gene calls are TRBV6-1 and TRBJ1-5; 12 bases match TRBD1. CDR1 and CDR2 from the germline V gene are MNHNS and SASEGT. J gave up 2 bases and V 5 bases, and 7 bases lay outside the gene matches. This CDR3 has 17 residues. In DNA form, the CDR3 reads TGTGCCAGCAGTAAAGGGACAGGGGGCGTGGGCAATCAGCCCCAGCATTTT. It is translated as CASSKGTGGVGNQPQHF.

The chain couples TRBV7-8 to TRBJ2-7; TRBD2 aligns across 7 bases. V shed 3 bases, J shed 2 bases, and the junction held 4 bases outside the gene matches. Germline CDR1 is SGHVS and CDR2 is FQNEAQ. This CDR3 spans 14 amino acids. The CDR3 DNA reads TGTGCCAGCAGCTTTGAGCGGGACCCCTACGAGCAGTACTTC. Translated, it gives CASSFERDPYEQYF.

The CDR3 DNA sequence: TGCGCCAGCAGCTTGACGGGGGGGAAGGACTACGAGCAGTACTTC. Translating it yields CASSLTGGKDYEQYF. The chain joins TRBV5-1 to TRBJ2-7; 8 bases agree with TRBD2. Germline V gene data show CDR1 as SGHRS and CDR2 as YFSETQ. V trimming: 1 base; J trimming: 3 bases; junction bases outside the gene matches: 6. The CDR3 spans 15 residues.

The chain couples TRBV10-2 to TRBJ2-5; D may be TRBD2 (6 bases). CDR1 is WSHSY and CDR2 is SAAADI in the germline V gene. This CDR3 is 15 amino acids long. Between the trimmed V and J ends, which lost 0 bases and 7 bases, there was a span of 15 bases. CDR3 nucleotide sequence: TGCGCCAGCAGTGAGTCGCGACTAGTGGCAGGGACCCAGTACTTC. Amino acid sequence: CASSESRLVAGTQYF.

In its sample, this clone was seen once. The chain couples TRBV15 to TRBJ1-5; D not certain. V lost 3 bases and J lost 3, with 6 bases in between. CDR3 length: 13 residues. Germline V gene sequence: CDR1 LNHNV, CDR2 YYDKDF (reference sequence). As DNA, the CDR3 is TGTGCCACCAGCAGCTCCTACAATCAGCCCCAGCATTTT. Protein product: CATSSSYNQPQHF.

The V call is TRBV7-9, the J call TRBJ1-1; D remains unclear. This CDR3 has 13 residues. Trimming removed 5 bases from V and 8 bases from J, with 15 bases in between. The germline gives CDR1 SEHNR, CDR2 FQNEAQ (reference sequence). The CDR3: CASSPTYLEEAFF. The CDR3 coding sequence is TGTGCCAGCAGCCCAACCTACCTAGAGGAAGCTTTCTTT.

The V gene is TRBV29-1, the J gene TRBJ2-3; D gene uncertain. Germline V gene lookup returns CDR1 SQVTM and CDR2 ANQGSEA. The CDR3 is 14 residues long. Trimming stripped 3 bases from V and 0 bases from J, with 10 bases between. In nucleotides, the CDR3 is TGCAGCGTTGAGGGCAGGTCTAGCACAGATACGCAGTATTTT. Its translation: CSVEGRSSTDTQYF.

The sample holds one count of this clone. The V gene is TRBV25-1, the J gene TRBJ2-5; the D is unclear. V lost 0 bases to trimming and J lost 5 bases, with 16 bases between them. The germline gives CDR1 MGHDK, CDR2 SYGVNS. This CDR3 is 16 amino acids long. CDR3: CASSEYYTILEETQYF. As DNA, the CDR3 is TGTGCCAGCAGTGAATATTACACAATCCTGGAGGAGACCCAGTACTTC.

V gene TRBV5-1 combines with J gene TRBJ2-5; 8 bases line up with TRBD1. The germline gives CDR1 SGHRS, CDR2 YFSETQ. The CDR3 has 15 residues. Losses at the gene ends were 4 bases for V and 0 bases for J; bases not matched to a gene: 5. The CDR3 sequence: CASSRRTGYQETQYF. As DNA, the CDR3 is TGCGCCAGCAGCCGAAGGACAGGGTACCAAGAGACCCAGTACTTC.

The rearrangement uses TRBV7-8 and TRBJ1-2; 11 bases line up with TRBD1. The CDR3 is 15 amino acids. J was trimmed by 2 bases and V by 1 base; bases with no gene match: 0. CDR1 and CDR2 from the germline V gene are SGHVS and FQNEAQ. The CDR3 DNA follows: TGTGCCAGCAGCTTAGGGGACAGGGGGAACTATGGCTACACCTTC. Residues: CASSLGDRGNYGYTF.

This clone occurred a few times. V usage is TRBV18 and J usage is TRBJ2-2; D is unresolved. The CDR3 length is 13 residues. Per the germline V gene, CDR1 is KGHSH and CDR2 is LQKENI. Trimming took off 1 base at V and 5 bases at J, with 5 bases between the two ends. As DNA, the CDR3 is TGTGCCAGCTCACCACAATCAACCGGGGAGCTGTTTTTT. The encoded protein is CASSPQSTGELFF.

This clone was seen more than once but under ten times. This sequence joins TRBV14 and TRBJ1-6; D gene ambiguous. The CDR3 contains 12 residues. V lost 4 bases to trimming and J lost 8 bases, with 6 bases between them. Germline CDR1 and CDR2: SGHDN and FVKESK. The CDR3 sequence: CASSLGYSPLHF. Written as DNA, the CDR3 is TGTGCCAGCAGCCTAGGTTATTCACCCCTCCACTTT.

V gene TRBV6-1 combines with J gene TRBJ1-2; D not certain. The CDR3 is made up of 17 amino acids. V lost 4 bases to trimming and J lost 7 bases, with 25 bases between them. CDR1 and CDR2 from the germline V gene are MNHNS and SASEGT. The CDR3 here is CASSVGPTDTTPGGYTF. For the CDR3, the DNA is TGTGCCAGCAGTGTCGGGCCCACAGATACTACGCCTGGTGGCTACACCTTC.

This chain joins TRBV6-6 and TRBJ2-3; D remains unclear. With 2 bases removed from V and 6 bases from J, the gap between germline ends came to 9 bases. The CDR3 loop spans 13 amino acids. CDR1 and CDR2 (germline): MNHNY, SVGAGI (reference sequence). The CDR3 DNA is TGTGCCAGCAGTTACCAACCACCGGATACGCAGTATTTT. Translated, it gives CASSYQPPDTQYF.

CDR3 residues: CASSARPRIPYEAFF. CDR3 DNA: TGCGCCAGCAGCGCTCGGCCCCGCATCCCCTATGAAGCTTTCTTT. The chain joins TRBV4-1 to TRBJ1-1, with D hard to call. V lost 5 bases and J 7 bases, leaving 20 bases between the germline ends. The germline V gene has CDR1 MGHRA and CDR2 YSYEKL. The CDR3 length is 15 residues.

The rearrangement joins TRBV15 to TRBJ1-5; no reliable D call. V was shortened by 0 bases and J by 7 bases, with 10 bases between the two germline ends. Germline CDR1 is LNHNV and CDR2 is YYDKDF (reference sequence). The CDR3 totals 14 residues. The CDR3 is CATSREGSRQPQHF. The DNA of the CDR3 is TGTGCCACCAGCAGAGAGGGGAGCCGCCAGCCCCAGCATTTT.

V gene TRBV27 combines with J gene TRBJ1-5; TRBD1 is a possible D gene (5 bases). The CDR3 consists of 13 residues. V was shortened by 4 bases and J by 7 bases, with 11 bases between the two germline ends. CDR1 MNHEY and CDR2 SMNVEV come from the germline V gene (reference sequence). The DNA of the CDR3 is TGTGCCAGCAGTTGGGGGGTGGAGCAGCCCCAGCATTTT. This translates into CASSWGVEQPQHF.

V and J are TRBV5-4 and TRBJ1-4; TRBD1 matches 9 bases. Germline-derived CDR1 and CDR2 are SGHNT and YYREEE (reference sequence). The CDR3 has 14 amino acids. With 4 bases clipped from V and 6 bases from J, the junction kept 4 bases outside the gene matches. The CDR3 sequence is CASSPQGADEKLFF. CDR3 bases: TGTGCCAGCAGCCCACAGGGGGCTGATGAAAAACTGTTTTTT.

This rearrangement joins TRBV6-5 to TRBJ2-7, with D possibly being TRBD1 (6 bases). V lost 2 bases and J lost 3, with 14 bases in between. CDR1 is MNHEY and CDR2 is SVGAGI in the germline V gene. The CDR3 is 15 residues long. Here the CDR3 DNA reads TGTGCCAGCAGTTACCTTCGCGGCAGGGGCTACGAGCAGTACTTC. Translated, it gives CASSYLRGRGYEQYF.

The chain recombines TRBV5-1 with TRBJ2-7, with D unclear. The CDR3 has 14 amino acids. Germline V gene data show CDR1 as SGHRS and CDR2 as YFSETQ. Trimming left V 3 bases short and J 7 bases short, with 17 bases between. In nucleotides, the CDR3 is TGCGCCAGCAGCTCGACCGTCGCTCTGGGAGAGCAGTACTTC. Amino acid sequence: CASSSTVALGEQYF.

This sequence joins TRBV7-3 and TRBJ1-2; 7 positions match TRBD1. With 1 base clipped from V and 6 bases from J, the junction kept 11 bases outside the gene matches. Germline V lookup: CDR1 SGHTA, CDR2 FQGTGA. The CDR3 totals 16 residues. CDR3 protein: CASSLSPLPGQDGYTF. CDR3 nucleotides: TGTGCCAGCAGCTTAAGCCCCCTCCCAGGACAGGATGGCTACACCTTC.

V usage is TRBV10-2 and J usage is TRBJ1-1; 10 positions match TRBD1. Germline loops: CDR1 WSHSY, CDR2 SAAADI. The V gene end was trimmed by 3 bases and the J gene end by 5 bases; junction bases not matched to a gene: 6. The CDR3 is 15 amino acids. CDR3: CASSDPGTGVTEAFF. In nucleotides, the CDR3 is TGCGCCAGCAGTGACCCCGGGACAGGGGTAACTGAAGCTTTCTTT.

This clone has only a few counts. The chain uses TRBV12-5 and TRBJ1-5; no clear D. CDR3 size: 11 residues. V was clipped by 6 bases and J by 5 bases, with 5 bases between them. The germline gives CDR1 LGHNT, CDR2 FRNRAP. This CDR3 is CASGIHQPQHF. CDR3 nucleotide sequence: TGTGCTAGTGGCATCCATCAGCCCCAGCATTTT.

CDR3 amino acids: CASSPPGTPTDTQYF. The CDR3 bases are TGTGCCAGCAGCCCACCCGGGACACCCACAGATACGCAGTATTTT. The V call is TRBV13, the J call TRBJ2-3; TRBD1 might be the D (6 bases). Germline CDR1 and CDR2: PRHDT and FYEKMQ (reference sequence). CDR3 length equals 15 residues. Between the trimmed V and J ends, which lost 5 bases and 2 bases, there was a span of 14 bases.